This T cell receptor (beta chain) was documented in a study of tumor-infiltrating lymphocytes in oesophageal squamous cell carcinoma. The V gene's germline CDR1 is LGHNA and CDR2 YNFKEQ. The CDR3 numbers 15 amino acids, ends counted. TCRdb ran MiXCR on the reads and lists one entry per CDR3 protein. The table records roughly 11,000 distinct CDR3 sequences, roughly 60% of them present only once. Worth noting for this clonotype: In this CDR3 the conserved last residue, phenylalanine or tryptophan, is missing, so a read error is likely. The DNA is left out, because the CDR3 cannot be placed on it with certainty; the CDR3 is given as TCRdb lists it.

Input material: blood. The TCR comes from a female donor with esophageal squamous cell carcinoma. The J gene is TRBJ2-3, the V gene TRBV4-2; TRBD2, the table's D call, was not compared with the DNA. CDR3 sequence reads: CASTTLGLTPPLLGT.